This T cell receptor (beta chain) was retrieved from a study of blood T cell repertoires in COVID-19. The overall study: The origin of the acute and convalescent COVID-19 samples was the United States, Italy and Spain. T cells, B-cell-depleted T cells, or PBMCs supplied cDNA or gDNA.

Original processing methods: Reference gene primer amplification gave nucleated cell count estimates. The data were produced by immunoSEQ multiplex PCR, yet TCRdb's version contains in-frame clones alone and is incomplete. V and J calls and clone size are as listed in that table; D and trimming were resolved from the DNA. The repertoire holds around 60,000 clones, with approximately 86% as singletons. Trimming cost V 2 bases and J 2 bases; bases outside gene matches: 2. Germline assignment: CDR1 SGHNT and CDR2 YYREEE (reference sequence). The CDR3 contains 15 residues. The J gene is TRBJ2-1, the V gene TRBV5-4, with 9 bases matching TRBD1. This clonotype originated in a human donor in a cohort sampled during active COVID-19. The sample was peripheral blood. The CDR3 DNA is TGTGCCAGCAGCTTATGGACAGGGGCCTACAATGAGCAGTTCTTC. This translates into CASSLWTGAYNEQFF.